This T cell receptor beta chain was sequenced for a study of PD-1 blockade in classical Hodgkin lymphoma. Study-level results: Whoever responded completely had baseline diversity much like that seen in newly diagnosed patients. Newly diagnosed patients were said to have less baseline TCR diversity than healthy donors did.

Data came from immunoSEQ multiplex PCR; TCRdb stores just in-frame clones and leaves some out. The table includes 60,000 or so clones, roughly 90% detected once. Each of the patients experienced relapse following autologous stem cell transplantation, and their brentuximab vedotin exposure differed. V shed 3 bases, J shed 1 base, and the junction held 4 bases outside the gene matches. Germline V gives CDR1 MGHRA, CDR2 YSYEKL. The CDR3 length is 15 residues. Comments on this clone: Its antigen remains unknown.

This rearrangement joins TRBV4-1 to TRBJ1-1, with 8 nucleotides matching TRBD1. This specimen was peripheral blood mononuclear cells (PBMCs), taken at baseline. The clonotype originates from a human donor with classical Hodgkin lymphoma. The CDR3 loop reads CASSHRDRKNTEAFF. The CDR3, as DNA: TGCGCCAGCAGCCACCGGGACAGGAAGAACACTGAAGCTTTCTTT.